Listed here is a single TCR beta chain. Antigen specificity is unknown. Sequencing of TCR beta, carried out with a high-throughput approach, was applied to CD8+ and CD4+ T cells from the blood. When the RNA was reverse transcribed, random hexamers were used with an input of about 0.5 to 1 ug. TCRdb passed the immunoSEQ multiplex PCR reads through MiXCR, listing each CDR3 protein once. The sample records 150,000 to 200,000 distinct CDR3 sequences, approximately 95% being singletons. These data are taken from a study of CD8 T cells in Susac syndrome. About the study: Active disease was present in five or six of the sequenced Susac syndrome patients, whereas roughly 8 of them were in remission. When their blood was taken, patients with Susac syndrome were therapy-naive, taking corticosteroids, or taking intravenous immunoglobulin alone. Study-level findings and limits: There were fewer than 20 Susac-specific public clones in total CD8+ repertoires and roughly 5 in CD8+ TEMRA repertoires.

The ends were cut back, 6 bases at V and 1 base at J, with 18 bases in the middle. The CDR3 sequence is 16 residues long. Germline V gene data show CDR1 as MGHRA and CDR2 as YSYEKL. The source material was CD8+ T cells from PBMCs. This chain connects TRBV4-1 to TRBJ1-1; D not certain. This clonotype was obtained from a human donor with Susac syndrome. The CDR3 sequence is CASRPTWTVANTEAFF. CDR3 DNA: TGCGCCAGCAGACCCACTTGGACGGTGGCGAACACTGAAGCTTTCTTT.